One and the same sample provided the 21 T cell receptor beta chains below, sequenced in a study of CD4 T cells in relation to SARS-CoV-2 and coronaviruses. Sequenced by immunoSEQ multiplex PCR; TCRdb stores in-frame clones only, minus some. The top ten hold 0.2% to 0.25% of the sample, which has 60,000 to 85,000 clones, 93% seen once. CD4+ T cells from unexposed donors were obtained before the COVID-19 pandemic (2011-2018). Sequencing input: naive CD4+ T cells from PBMCs. The subset denotes: naive CD4+ T cells isolated by negative enrichment. These TCRs come from a human donor in good health.

The V gene is TRBV9, the J gene TRBJ2-5; D not resolved. V lost 0 bases and J lost 5, with 8 bases in between. Per the germline V gene, CDR1 is SGDLS and CDR2 is YYNGEE. CDR3 length equals 13 residues. The DNA for the CDR3 is TGTGCCAGCAGCGTAGCGGATCGGGAGACCCAGTACTTC. Translating it yields CASSVADRETQYF.

The chain employs TRBV18 and TRBJ1-5, with no clear D. Looked up from germline, CDR1 is KGHSH and CDR2 is LQKENI. The V end lost 2 bases, the J end lost 5 bases, and 7 bases lay between the germline ends. This CDR3 has 13 residues. CDR3 protein: CASSPGVYQPQHF. The CDR3 bases are TGTGCCAGCTCACCAGGAGTTTATCAGCCCCAGCATTTT.

V gene TRBV12-3 or TRBV12-4 combines with J gene TRBJ1-6; D is undetermined. Deletions cut 3 bases from V and 7 bases from J, with 7 bases between. This CDR3 spans 13 amino acids. The CDR3 loop is CASSFAENSPLHF. CDR3 sequence (DNA): TGTGCCAGCAGTTTCGCGGAAAATTCACCCCTCCACTTT.

This clone was observed once. The chain is built from TRBV9 and TRBJ1-1; D may be TRBD1 (6 bases). The CDR3 is 15 amino acids. Germline CDR1 reads SGDLS; CDR2 reads YYNGEE. Between the trimmed V and J ends, which lost 4 bases and 7 bases, there was a span of 20 bases. CDR3 region: CASSIRTDSYLEAFF. The DNA of the CDR3 is TGTGCCAGCAGCATCAGGACAGATTCGTACCTTGAAGCTTTCTTT.

V gene TRBV5-8 combines with J gene TRBJ2-1, with 7 bases matching TRBD2. Germline loops: CDR1 SGHTS, CDR2 YDEGEE. V shed 2 bases and J 6 bases; nucleotides not matched to a gene: 5. The CDR3 has 14 amino acids. The CDR3 sequence is CASSFGGRGNEQFF. The CDR3, as DNA: TGTGCCAGCAGCTTTGGCGGGAGAGGCAATGAGCAGTTCTTC. The entire variable domain, with the rest obtained from reference TRBV5-8 and TRBJ2-1, is as follows: EAGVTQSPTHLIKTRGQQATLRCSPISGHTSVYWYQQALGLGLQFLLWYDEGEERNRGNFPPRFSGRQFPNYSSELNVNALELEDSALYLCASSFGGRGNEQFFGPGTRLTVL.

This rearrangement joins TRBV5-1 to TRBJ2-3; tentative D call: TRBD2 (7 bases). Per the germline V gene, CDR1 is SGHRS and CDR2 is YFSETQ. The CDR3 contains 15 residues. Between the trimmed V and J ends, which lost 4 bases and 4 bases, there was a span of 16 bases. The CDR3 nucleotides are TGCGCCAGCAGCCCAGGGGACGGACTAGCAGATACGCAGTATTTT. It specifies CASSPGDGLADTQYF.

The chain combines TRBV5-1 with TRBJ1-4, with a weak D call TRBD1 (5 bases). The V and J ends lost 0 bases and 7 bases respectively, with 13 bases between them. Per the germline V gene, CDR1 is SGHRS and CDR2 is YFSETQ. CDR3 length equals 15 residues. Here the CDR3 DNA reads TGCGCCAGCAGCTTGGAGGCAGGGATCCGTGAAAAACTGTTTTTT. Protein: CASSLEAGIREKLFF.

This chain uses TRBV7-2 with TRBJ2-7; no reliable D call. The CDR3 totals 14 residues. Between the trimmed V and J ends, which lost 1 base and 2 bases, there was a span of 9 bases. Germline V CDR1 and CDR2: SGHTA, FQGNSA. Written as DNA, the CDR3 is TGTGCCAGCAGCTTAGGACTCGTGACCTACGAGCAGTACTTC. Translated: CASSLGLVTYEQYF.

The chain links TRBV9 to TRBJ2-1; 13 nucleotides line up with TRBD2. Germline V gene lookup returns CDR1 SGDLS and CDR2 YYNGEE. This CDR3 spans 16 amino acids. The V segment lost 3 bases and the J segment 3 bases; nucleotides outside the gene matches: 3. The CDR3 region has the DNA TGTGCCAGCAGCGCCGGGACTAGCGGGGTCTACAATGAGCAGTTCTTC. It encodes CASSAGTSGVYNEQFF.

V is TRBV28 and J is TRBJ2-3; 8 bases match TRBD1. Trimming at V came to 6 bases and at J to 0 bases, leaving 17 bases not matched to a gene. CDR3 size: 19 residues. Germline assignment: CDR1 MDHEN and CDR2 SYDVKM. CDR3: CASSDDIRDRLSSTDTQYF. DNA for the CDR3: TGTGCCAGCAGCGACGATATCCGGGACAGGCTATCTAGCACAGATACGCAGTATTTT.

The chain recombines TRBV9 with TRBJ1-5, with D possibly being TRBD1 (5 bases). Germline V lookup: CDR1 SGDLS, CDR2 YYNGEE. Trimming removed 1 base at V and 3 bases at J, with 8 bases between. The CDR3 runs to 14 residues. Here the CDR3 reads CASSVTGNNQPQHF. Written as DNA, the CDR3 is TGTGCCAGCAGCGTAACAGGCAACAATCAGCCCCAGCATTTT.

This chain links TRBV11-1 with TRBJ2-7; D is perhaps TRBD1 (5 bases). V lost 0 bases and J lost 2, with 8 bases in between. In germline, CDR1 is SGHAT, CDR2 FQDESV (reference sequence). The CDR3 runs 14 residues. For the CDR3, the DNA is TGTGCCAGCAGCTTAGCTCCACAGGCCTACGAGCAGTACTTC. Translating gives CASSLAPQAYEQYF.

This clone has just one count. This rearrangement joins TRBV3-1 (or the pseudogene TRBV3-2) to TRBJ2-1; 7 bases are a match to TRBD2. Germline values: CDR1 LGHDT, CDR2 YNNKEL (reference sequence). Trimming at V came to 0 bases and at J to 3 bases, leaving 8 bases not matched to a gene. There are 17 residues in the CDR3. The DNA for the CDR3 is TGTGCCAGCAGCCAAGATATCCGGCGGGGGAGCTACAATGAGCAGTTCTTC. Its protein is CASSQDIRRGSYNEQFF.

Only one count was recorded for this clone. The chain is built from TRBV7-9 and TRBJ1-1; no clear D. CDR1 is SEHNR, CDR2 FQNEAQ, per germline (reference sequence). The CDR3 contains 14 residues. The V gene lost 5 bases and the J gene lost 6 bases, with 16 bases spanning the gap. CDR3: CASSPRGGFPEAFF. CDR3 sequence (DNA): TGTGCCAGCAGCCCGCGAGGAGGGTTTCCTGAAGCTTTCTTT.

The V gene is TRBV10-3, the J gene TRBJ2-7, with D possibly called TRBD1 or TRBD2 (7 bases each). Germline V gene lookup returns CDR1 ENHRY and CDR2 SYGVKD. The CDR3 runs to 18 residues. Trimming took off 5 bases at V and 0 bases at J, with 23 bases between the two ends. CDR3 residues: CAISKFYDREGNSYEQYF. CDR3 nucleotide sequence: TGTGCCATCAGTAAATTCTACGACAGGGAGGGAAACTCCTACGAGCAGTACTTC.

This clone appeared once. The chain uses TRBV3-1 (or the pseudogene TRBV3-2) and TRBJ2-5; the match to TRBD2 covers 11 bases. This CDR3 has 15 amino acids. The germline V gene encodes CDR1 LGHDT and CDR2 YNNKEL (reference sequence). V lost 4 bases to trimming and J lost 7 bases; unmatched junction nucleotides: 8. CDR3 DNA: TGTGCCAGCAGCCCAGGGACTAGCGGTGTGGTGACCCAGTACTTC. Amino acids: CASSPGTSGVVTQYF.

The chain uses TRBV18 and TRBJ2-2; D gene unclear. The V gene lost 4 bases and the J gene lost 4 bases, with 16 bases spanning the gap. The CDR3 is made up of 16 amino acids. From germline, CDR1 is KGHSH and CDR2 LQKENI. CDR3 DNA sequence: TGTGCCAGCTCACTCGACATCCAAGGGTCCACCGGGGAGCTGTTTTTT. Protein: CASSLDIQGSTGELFF.

The rearrangement uses TRBV7-3 and TRBJ2-3; D might be TRBD2 (5 bases). With 2 bases removed from V and 0 bases from J, the gap between germline ends came to 9 bases. This CDR3 is built from 15 residues. Germline V lookup: CDR1 SGHTA, CDR2 FQGTGA. The CDR3 DNA sequence: TGTGCCAGCAGCTTACTTCCGGGGAGCACAGATACGCAGTATTTT. Encoded protein: CASSLLPGSTDTQYF.

Regarding this clone: At the DNA level, this CDR3 is encoded by other sequences in the same sample as well. This rearrangement joins TRBV30 to TRBJ1-5; D is perhaps TRBD1 (5 bases). Trimming removed 0 bases at V and 4 bases at J, with 7 bases between. CDR1 is GTSNPN, CDR2 SVGIG, per germline (reference sequence). This CDR3 has 13 residues. Here the CDR3 reads CAWSVDSNQPQHF. CDR3 nucleotides: TGTGCCTGGAGTGTTGACAGTAATCAGCCCCAGCATTTT.

This rearrangement joins TRBV6-5 to TRBJ2-3; D not resolved. Between the trimmed V and J ends, which lost 0 bases and 7 bases, there was a span of 2 bases. Germline V gene data show CDR1 as MNHEY and CDR2 as SVGAGI. The CDR3 totals 11 residues. In nucleotides, the CDR3 is TGTGCCAGCAGTTACTCGAATACGCAGTATTTT. This sequence encodes CASSYSNTQYF.

V is TRBV19 and J is TRBJ2-7; 12 bases are a match to TRBD2. Germline loops: CDR1 LNHDA, CDR2 SQIVND (reference sequence). The CDR3 is made up of 15 amino acids. J lost 2 bases, V lost 6 bases, and 5 bases had no gene match. CDR3 DNA sequence: TGTGCCAGTAGCCTACTAGCGGGGGGTACCTACGAGCAGTACTTC. It translates to CASSLLAGGTYEQYF.